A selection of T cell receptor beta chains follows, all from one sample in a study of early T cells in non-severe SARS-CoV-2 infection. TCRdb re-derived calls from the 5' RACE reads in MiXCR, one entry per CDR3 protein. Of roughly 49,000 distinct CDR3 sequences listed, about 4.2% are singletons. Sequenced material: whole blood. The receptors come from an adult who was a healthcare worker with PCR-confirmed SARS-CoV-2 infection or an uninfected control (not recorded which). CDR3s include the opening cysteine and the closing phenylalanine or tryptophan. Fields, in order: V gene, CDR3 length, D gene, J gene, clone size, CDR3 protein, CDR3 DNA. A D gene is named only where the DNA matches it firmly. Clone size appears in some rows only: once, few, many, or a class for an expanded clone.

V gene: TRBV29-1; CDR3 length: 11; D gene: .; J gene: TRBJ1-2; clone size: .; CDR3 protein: CSVDKDYGYTF; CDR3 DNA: TGCAGCGTTGATAAGGACTATGGCTACACCTTC
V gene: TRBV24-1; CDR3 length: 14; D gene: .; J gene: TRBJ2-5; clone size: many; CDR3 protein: CATSDVIGQETQYF; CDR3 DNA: TGTGCCACCAGTGATGTCATTGGTCAAGAGACCCAGTACTTC
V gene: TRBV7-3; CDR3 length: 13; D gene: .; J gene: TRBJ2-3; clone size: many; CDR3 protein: CASSYGITDTQYF; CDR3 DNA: TGTGCCAGCAGTTACGGAATCACAGATACGCAGTATTTT
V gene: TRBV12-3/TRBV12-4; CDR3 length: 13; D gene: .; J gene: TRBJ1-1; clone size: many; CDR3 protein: CASSLVAGVEPFF; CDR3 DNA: TGTGCCAGCAGTTTAGTGGCGGGGGTGGAACCTTTCTTT
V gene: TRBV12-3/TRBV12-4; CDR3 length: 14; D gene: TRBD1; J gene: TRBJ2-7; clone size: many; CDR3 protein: CASRGQDDTYEQYF; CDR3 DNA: TGTGCCAGCAGGGGACAGGACGACACCTACGAGCAGTACTTC
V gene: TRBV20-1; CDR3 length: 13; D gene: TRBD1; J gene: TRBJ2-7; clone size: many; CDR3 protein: CSVRDSRSYEQYF; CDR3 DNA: TGCAGTGTCAGGGACAGCCGCTCCTACGAGCAGTACTTC
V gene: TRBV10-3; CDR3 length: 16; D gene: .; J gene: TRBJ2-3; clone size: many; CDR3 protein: CAISEGSSLSTDTQYF; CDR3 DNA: TGTGCCATCAGTGAGGGATCTTCCCTAAGCACAGATACGCAGTATTTT
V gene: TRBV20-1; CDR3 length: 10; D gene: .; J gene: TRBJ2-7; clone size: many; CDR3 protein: CSANGYEQYF; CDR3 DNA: TGCAGTGCTAACGGCTACGAGCAGTACTTC
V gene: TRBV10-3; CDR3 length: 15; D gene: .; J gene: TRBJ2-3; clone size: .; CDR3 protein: CAISESRDDTDTQYF; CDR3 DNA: TGTGCCATCAGTGAGTCCAGGGACGATACAGATACGCAGTATTTT
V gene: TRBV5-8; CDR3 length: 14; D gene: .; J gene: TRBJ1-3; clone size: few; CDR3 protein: CASSFVYSGNTIYF; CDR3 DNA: TGTGCCAGCAGTTTTGTATACTCTGGAAACACCATATATTTT
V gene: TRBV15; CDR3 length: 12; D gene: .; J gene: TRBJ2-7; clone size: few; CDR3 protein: CATSTSRGEQYF; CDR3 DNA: TGTGCCACCAGCACATCTAGAGGTGAGCAGTACTTC
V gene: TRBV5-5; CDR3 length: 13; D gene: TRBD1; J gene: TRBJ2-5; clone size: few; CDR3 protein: CASRGQGEETQYF; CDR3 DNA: TGTGCCAGCAGGGGACAGGGGGAAGAGACCCAGTACTTC
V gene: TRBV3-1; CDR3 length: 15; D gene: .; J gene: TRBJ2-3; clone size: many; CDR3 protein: CASSGPGTSTDTQYF; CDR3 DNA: TGTGCCAGCAGCGGTCCCGGGACTAGCACAGATACGCAGTATTTT
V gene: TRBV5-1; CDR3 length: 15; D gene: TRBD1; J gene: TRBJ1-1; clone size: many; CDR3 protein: CASSTDRGLSTEAFF; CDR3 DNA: TGCGCCAGCAGCACGGACAGGGGCTTGAGCACTGAAGCTTTCTTT
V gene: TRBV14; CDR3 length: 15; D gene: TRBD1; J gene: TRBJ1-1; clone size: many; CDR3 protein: CASSQVDRAGTEAFF; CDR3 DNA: TGTGCCAGCAGCCAAGTTGACAGGGCGGGTACTGAAGCTTTCTTT
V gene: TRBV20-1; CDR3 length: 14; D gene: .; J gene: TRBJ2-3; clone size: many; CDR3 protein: CSARGRGFDDTQYF; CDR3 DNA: TGCAGTGCTAGGGGACGGGGGTTCGATGATACGCAGTATTTT
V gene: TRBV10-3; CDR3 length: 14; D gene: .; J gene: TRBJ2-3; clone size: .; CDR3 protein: CAISEGASTDTQYF; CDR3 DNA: TGTGCCATCAGTGAAGGGGCGAGCACAGATACGCAGTATTTT
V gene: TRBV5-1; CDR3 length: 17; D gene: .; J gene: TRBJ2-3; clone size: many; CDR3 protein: CASSLNAGTRSTDTQYF; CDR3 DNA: TGCGCCAGCAGCTTGAATGCCGGGACTCGAAGCACAGATACGCAGTATTTT
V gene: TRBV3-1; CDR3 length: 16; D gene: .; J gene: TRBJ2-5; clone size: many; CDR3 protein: CASSLPLGEDQETQYF; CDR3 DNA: TGTGCCAGCAGCCTGCCCCTAGGTGAAGACCAAGAGACCCAGTACTTC
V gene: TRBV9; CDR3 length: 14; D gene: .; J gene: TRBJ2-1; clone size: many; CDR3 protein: CASGPGLYDVEQFF; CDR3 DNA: TGTGCCAGTGGTCCGGGACTGTACGATGTTGAGCAGTTCTTC
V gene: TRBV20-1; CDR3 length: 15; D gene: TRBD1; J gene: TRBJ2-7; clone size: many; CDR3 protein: CSARNRGLIFGEQYF; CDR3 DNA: TGCAGTGCTAGGAACAGGGGGCTTATCTTCGGCGAGCAGTACTTC
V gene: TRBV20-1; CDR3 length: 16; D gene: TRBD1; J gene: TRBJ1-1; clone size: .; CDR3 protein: CSASGQEALMNTEAFF; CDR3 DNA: TGCAGTGCTAGCGGACAGGAGGCACTTATGAACACTGAAGCTTTCTTT
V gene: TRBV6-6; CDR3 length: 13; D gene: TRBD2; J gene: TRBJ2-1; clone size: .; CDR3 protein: CASSDPTSGEQFF; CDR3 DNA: TGTGCCAGCAGCGATCCTACTAGCGGCGAGCAGTTCTTC
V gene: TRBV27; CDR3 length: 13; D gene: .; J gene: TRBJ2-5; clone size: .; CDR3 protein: CASSFRVSETQYF; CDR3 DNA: TGTGCCAGCAGTTTTAGAGTTTCGGAGACCCAGTACTTC
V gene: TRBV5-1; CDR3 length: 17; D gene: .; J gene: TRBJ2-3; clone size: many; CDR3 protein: CASSPRATSPFTDTQYF; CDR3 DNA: TGCGCCAGCAGCCCCCGTGCTACCTCCCCCTTCACAGATACGCAGTATTTT
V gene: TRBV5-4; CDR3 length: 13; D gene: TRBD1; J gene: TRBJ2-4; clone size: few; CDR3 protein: CASNRQGINIQYF; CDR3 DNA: TGTGCCAGCAACAGACAGGGCATAAACATTCAGTACTTC
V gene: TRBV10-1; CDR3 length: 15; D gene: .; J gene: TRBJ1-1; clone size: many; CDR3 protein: CASKTANPVGTEAFF; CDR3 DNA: TGCGCCAGCAAAACAGCCAATCCAGTGGGCACTGAAGCTTTCTTT
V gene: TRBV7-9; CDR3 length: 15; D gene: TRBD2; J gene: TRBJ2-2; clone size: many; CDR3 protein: CATAPLAGGAGELFF; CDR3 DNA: TGTGCCACCGCCCCCCTAGCGGGAGGGGCCGGGGAGCTGTTTTTT
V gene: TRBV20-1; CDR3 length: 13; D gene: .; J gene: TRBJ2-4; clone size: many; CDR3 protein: CSARETAKNIQYF; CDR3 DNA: TGCAGTGCTAGGGAGACAGCCAAAAACATTCAGTACTTC
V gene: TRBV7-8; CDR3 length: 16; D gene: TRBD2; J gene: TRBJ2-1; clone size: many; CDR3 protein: CASSLGLAGDLNEQFF; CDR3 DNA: TGTGCCAGCAGCTTAGGTCTAGCGGGAGATTTAAATGAGCAGTTCTTC
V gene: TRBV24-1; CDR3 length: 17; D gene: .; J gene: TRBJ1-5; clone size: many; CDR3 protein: CATSGGPGLVGNQPQHF; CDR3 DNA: TGTGCCACCAGTGGGGGCCCGGGTCTGGTAGGTAATCAGCCCCAGCATTTT
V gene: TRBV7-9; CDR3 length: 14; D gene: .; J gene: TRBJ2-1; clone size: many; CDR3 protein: CASSSRTEINEQFF; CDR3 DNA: TGTGCCAGCAGCTCCAGGACAGAAATCAATGAGCAGTTCTTC
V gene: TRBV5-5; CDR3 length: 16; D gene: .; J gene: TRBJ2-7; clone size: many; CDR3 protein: CASNLFVQGETFEQYF; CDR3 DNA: TGTGCCAGCAACCTTTTTGTCCAGGGTGAAACATTCGAGCAGTACTTC
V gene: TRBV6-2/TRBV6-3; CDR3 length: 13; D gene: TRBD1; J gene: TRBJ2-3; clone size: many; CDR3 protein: CASTSQGGDTQYF; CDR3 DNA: TGTGCCAGCACTTCACAGGGGGGAGATACGCAGTATTTT
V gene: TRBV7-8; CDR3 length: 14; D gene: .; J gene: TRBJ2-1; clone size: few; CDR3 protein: CASSGHSIHNEQFF; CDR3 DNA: TGTGCCAGCAGCGGCCACAGTATTCACAATGAGCAGTTCTTC
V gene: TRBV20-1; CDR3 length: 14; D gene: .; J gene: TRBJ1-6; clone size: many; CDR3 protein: CSARGGQPNSPLHF; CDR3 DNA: TGCAGTGCTAGGGGGGGACAACCTAATTCACCCCTCCACTTT
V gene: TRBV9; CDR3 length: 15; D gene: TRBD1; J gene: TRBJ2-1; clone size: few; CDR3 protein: CASSVRDRGLPQQFF; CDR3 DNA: TGTGCCAGCAGCGTCCGGGACAGGGGGCTCCCCCAGCAGTTCTTC
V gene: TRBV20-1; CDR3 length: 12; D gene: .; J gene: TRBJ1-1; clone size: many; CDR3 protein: CSARAGDTEAFF; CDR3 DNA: TGCAGTGCTAGAGCAGGGGACACTGAAGCTTTCTTT
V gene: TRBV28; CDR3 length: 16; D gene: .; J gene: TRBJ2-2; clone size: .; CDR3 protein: CASSLFGGAPPGELFF; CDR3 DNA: TGTGCCAGCAGTTTATTTGGGGGGGCTCCCCCGGGGGAGCTGTTTTTT
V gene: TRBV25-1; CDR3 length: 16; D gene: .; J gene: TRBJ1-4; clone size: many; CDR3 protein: CASSPSPGQRHEKLFF; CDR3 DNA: TGTGCCAGCAGTCCAAGCCCCGGACAGCGCCATGAAAAACTGTTTTTT
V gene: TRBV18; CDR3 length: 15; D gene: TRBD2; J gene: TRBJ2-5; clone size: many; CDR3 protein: CASSPLAGRTETQYF; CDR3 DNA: TGTGCCAGCTCACCGTTAGCGGGAAGAACAGAGACCCAGTACTTC
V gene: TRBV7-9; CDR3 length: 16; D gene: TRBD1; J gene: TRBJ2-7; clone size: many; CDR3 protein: CASSSSWGQGGYEQYF; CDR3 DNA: TGTGCCAGCAGCTCCTCCTGGGGACAGGGGGGTTACGAGCAGTACTTC
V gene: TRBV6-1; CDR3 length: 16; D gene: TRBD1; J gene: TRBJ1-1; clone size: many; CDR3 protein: CASRDRGPTSNTEAFF; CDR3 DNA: TGTGCCAGCAGGGACAGGGGGCCAACCTCGAACACTGAAGCTTTCTTT
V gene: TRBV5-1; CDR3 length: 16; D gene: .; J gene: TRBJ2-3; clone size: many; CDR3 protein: CASSLEGGPGTDTQYF; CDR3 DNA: TGCGCCAGCAGCTTGGAGGGGGGGCCGGGCACAGATACGCAGTATTTT